This T cell receptor beta chain was captured by sequencing in a study of CD8+CD57+ T cells in acquired aplastic anemia. Germline assignment: CDR1 LGHDT and CDR2 YNNKEL (reference sequence). This CDR3 comprises 13 residues. Trimming took 8 bases from V and 10 from J; bases not matched to a gene: 5. Genomic DNA constituted the template upon which TCR beta VDJ and CDR3 profiling was performed. MiXCR, applied by TCRdb to the reads, yields one record per CDR3 protein. This table has about 190,000 distinct CDR3 sequences, around 59% appearing once. This clonotype was found many times. The specimen sequenced was sorted CD4+, CD8+, or CD8+CD57+ T cells (not recorded which) from PBMCs. This clonotype originated in a human donor in good health, serving as a control. The rearrangement joins TRBV3-1 to TRBJ1-6; TRBD1 matches at 10 bases. The CDR3 DNA is TGTGCCAGCCGACAGGGGGCGGGCTCACCCCTCCACTTT. This gives the protein CASRQGAGSPLHF. Together with reference TRBV3-1 and TRBJ1-6, the CDR3 gives the full variable domain: DTAVSQTPKYLVTQMGNDKSIKCEQNLGHDTMYWYKQDSKKFLKIMFSYNNKELIINETVPNRFSPKSPDKAHLNLHINSLELGDSAVYFCASRQGAGSPLHFGNGTRLTVT.